These 32 T cell receptor beta chains share one sample of origin, sequenced in a study of blood T cell repertoires in COVID-19. Assay used: immunoSEQ multiplex PCR; TCRdb lists only in-frame clones, some missing. The sample shows around 100,000 clones, 88% of them seen only once. Sequences were obtained from peripheral blood. Every receptor here comes from a human donor in a cohort sampled during active COVID-19.

The CDR3 nucleotides read TGTGCCAGCAGCTCCGGACTAGCGGGAGTAACAGATACGCAGTATTTT. Amino acid sequence: CASSSGLAGVTDTQYF. V usage is TRBV5-4 and J usage is TRBJ2-3; 13 bases agree with TRBD2. Germline assignment: CDR1 SGHNT and CDR2 YYREEE (reference sequence). V shed 3 bases and J 3 bases; nucleotides not matched to a gene: 4. The CDR3 contains 16 residues.

The rearrangement joins TRBV12-3 or TRBV12-4 to TRBJ1-1; D is possibly TRBD1 (6 bases). There are 13 residues in the CDR3. The V end was cut by 2 bases, the J end by 8 bases, with 12 bases between. The CDR3 nucleotides are TGTGCCAGCAGTTTAATTGGGGGACAAGAAGCTTTCTTT. This encodes CASSLIGGQEAFF.

In this sample, this clone turned up once. The genes are TRBV7-3 and TRBJ1-2, with D possibly being TRBD1 (5 bases). Deletions cut 4 bases from V and 3 bases from J, with 21 bases between. The CDR3 is made up of 17 amino acids. CDR1 is SGHTA, CDR2 FQGTGA, per germline. The CDR3 sequence: CASSWGHAMGIDYGYTF. In DNA, the CDR3 is TGTGCCAGCAGCTGGGGCCATGCGATGGGCATTGACTATGGCTACACCTTC.

V usage is TRBV5-1 and J usage is TRBJ2-2, with 8 nucleotides matching TRBD2. The CDR3 totals 17 residues. J lost 4 bases, V lost 5 bases, and 13 bases had no gene match. Germline CDR1 and CDR2: SGHRS and YFSETQ. CDR3 residues: CASRPLSGTAGTGELFF. DNA for the CDR3: TGCGCCAGCAGACCCCTTAGCGGGACCGCGGGCACCGGGGAGCTGTTTTTT. Complete variable domain (other parts from reference TRBV5-1 and TRBJ2-2): KAGVTQTPRYLIKTRGQQVTLSCSPISGHRSVSWYQQTPGQGLQFLFEYFSETQRNKGNFPGRFSGRQFSNSRSEMNVSTLELGDSALYLCASRPLSGTAGTGELFFGEGSRLTVL.

V is TRBV6-5 and J is TRBJ2-7; D perhaps matches TRBD2 (6 bases). The CDR3 runs 12 residues. The V gene's germline CDR1 is MNHEY and CDR2 SVGAGI. V lost 9 bases and J 4 bases, leaving 13 bases between the germline ends. The CDR3 nucleotides are TGTGCCAGTGCGCGGAGGGGTTACGAGCAGTACTTC. This sequence encodes CASARRGYEQYF.

The genes are TRBV2 and TRBJ2-5; 11 bases agree with TRBD1. J was trimmed by 1 base and V by 3 bases; bases with no gene match: 1. This CDR3 contains 15 residues. Germline-derived CDR1 and CDR2 are SNHLY and FYNNEI. This CDR3 reads CASSDGTGGQETQYF. The CDR3 nucleotides are TGTGCCAGCAGTGATGGGACAGGGGGCCAAGAGACCCAGTACTTC.

The V gene is TRBV5-1, the J gene TRBJ2-7; D remains unclear. Germline values: CDR1 SGHRS, CDR2 YFSETQ. The CDR3 covers 14 residues. The V end was cut by 2 bases, the J end by 0 bases, with 9 bases between. The CDR3, as DNA: TGCGCCAGCAGCTTTCAACCGGTCTCCTACGAGCAGTACTTC. This translates into CASSFQPVSYEQYF.

The chain joins TRBV19 to TRBJ2-2, with D maybe TRBD2 (6 bases). The CDR3 has 14 amino acids. The V end was cut by 9 bases, the J end by 3 bases, with 14 bases between. Germline V gene lookup returns CDR1 LNHDA and CDR2 SQIVND (reference sequence). This chain's CDR3 is CASAGTSYTGELFF. The DNA for the CDR3 is TGTGCCAGCGCCGGGACTTCCTACACCGGGGAGCTGTTTTTT.

This clone turned up a few times. Other nucleotide sequences from this sample produce the same CDR3. The chain couples TRBV10-1 to TRBJ2-2, with TRBD2 identical over 12 bases. V lost 6 bases, J lost 2 bases, and 4 bases stayed unmatched. The CDR3 length is 16 residues. Germline CDR1 and CDR2: WNHNN and SYGVQD (reference sequence). The CDR3 reads CASSLGLAGNTGELFF. The CDR3 DNA reads TGCGCCAGCAGCCTAGGACTAGCGGGAAACACCGGGGAGCTGTTTTTT.

This rearrangement joins TRBV6-6 to TRBJ1-4; D is perhaps TRBD1 (5 bases). V was pared by 4 bases and J by 3 bases, with 12 bases between. CDR1 is MNHNY and CDR2 is SVGAGI in the germline V gene (reference sequence). The CDR3 sequence is 15 residues long. CDR3 region: CASSSPEGSNEKLFF. In DNA, the CDR3 is TGTGCCAGCAGTTCGCCGGAGGGGTCTAATGAAAAACTGTTTTTT.

CDR3 DNA sequence: TGTGCCAGCAGCGGCGGGGACCAGCCCCAGCATTTT. Translation gives CASSGGDQPQHF. V is TRBV5-6 and J is TRBJ1-5, with D possibly being TRBD1 (5 bases). V gave up 4 bases and J gave up 7 bases, with 9 bases separating them. The germline V gene has CDR1 SGHDT and CDR2 YYEEEE. This CDR3 has 12 residues.

Comment on this clone: This specimen includes other DNA sequences encoding the same CDR3. This chain joins TRBV5-1 and TRBJ1-5; 9 nucleotides agree with TRBD1. The CDR3 has 14 amino acids. Germline V gene lookup returns CDR1 SGHRS and CDR2 YFSETQ. V shed 0 bases, J shed 7 bases, and the junction held 2 bases outside the gene matches. The CDR3 sequence is CASSLGQGGQPQHF. The CDR3 DNA follows: TGCGCCAGCAGCTTGGGACAGGGGGGACAGCCCCAGCATTTT. Filled out from reference TRBV5-1 and TRBJ1-5, the complete variable domain reads KAGVTQTPRYLIKTRGQQVTLSCSPISGHRSVSWYQQTPGQGLQFLFEYFSETQRNKGNFPGRFSGRQFSNSRSEMNVSTLELGDSALYLCASSLGQGGQPQHFGDGTRLSIL.

The chain joins TRBV6-2 or TRBV6-3 to TRBJ1-2; a possible D gene is TRBD1 (5 bases). Germline V CDR1 and CDR2: MNHEY, SVGEGT. The CDR3 is 15 residues long. Trimming removed 1 base at V and 4 bases at J, with 13 bases between. The CDR3 DNA is TGTGCCAGCAGTTACTGGGCAGGGTTGTCCTATGGCTACACCTTC. Translation: CASSYWAGLSYGYTF.

V and J are TRBV11-3 and TRBJ2-7; possibly TRBD2 for D (5 bases). Per germline, CDR1 SGHNT and CDR2 YENEEA. The CDR3 consists of 12 residues. Trimming left V 5 bases short and J 6 bases short, with 11 bases between. The CDR3 DNA follows: TGTGCCAGCAGCGTTGGAGAGGGCGAGCAGTACTTC. Its protein is CASSVGEGEQYF.

This chain links TRBV4-1 with TRBJ2-2; TRBD2 matches 11 bases. Trimming removed 0 bases from V and 7 bases from J; junction bases left unmatched: 4. Germline CDR1 MGHRA, CDR2 YSYEKL. The CDR3 extends over 16 amino acids. For the CDR3, the DNA is TGCGCCAGCAGCCAAGAGACTAGCGGGGTAGGCGGGGAGCTGTTTTTT. Amino acid sequence: CASSQETSGVGGELFF.

V and J are TRBV29-1 and TRBJ2-5; D not resolved. Germline loops: CDR1 SQVTM, CDR2 ANQGSEA. V lost 5 bases to trimming and J lost 5 bases, with 15 bases between them. The CDR3 covers 13 residues. CDR3 in amino acids: CSVRSSDSETQYF. CDR3 nucleotides: TGCAGCGTTAGATCTAGTGACTCGGAGACCCAGTACTTC.

This clone was detected only a few times. The V and J genes are TRBV30 and TRBJ2-1, with 8 bases lining up with TRBD1. In germline, CDR1 is GTSNPN, CDR2 SVGIG (reference sequence). The CDR3 has 14 amino acids. V was pared by 2 bases and J by 5 bases, with 5 bases of the junction left unmatched. The chain's CDR3 is CAWSQGAVDNEQFF. Written as DNA, the CDR3 is TGTGCCTGGAGTCAGGGGGCCGTGGACAATGAGCAGTTCTTC.

The chain links TRBV7-9 to TRBJ1-6, with 11 bases matching TRBD1. Germline CDR1 and CDR2: SEHNR and FQNEAQ (reference sequence). CDR3 length: 16 residues. The ends lost 5 bases at V and 7 bases at J; junction bases unmatched: 7. CDR3 nucleotides: TGTGCCAGCAGCGGGGGGACAGGGGGAATGAATTCACCCCTCCACTTT. This codes for CASSGGTGGMNSPLHF.

This clone was seen a single time. The V call is TRBV11-2, the J call TRBJ2-1, with D maybe TRBD2 (5 bases). The germline V gene has CDR1 SGHAT and CDR2 FQNNGV. The V end lost 6 bases, the J end lost 12 bases, and 18 bases lay between the germline ends. This CDR3 contains 13 residues. The DNA for the CDR3 is TGTGCCAGCAGACCCTCCGGAGGCCCGTGGCAGTTCTTC. Its translation: CASRPSGGPWQFF.

The chain employs TRBV14 and TRBJ2-5, with D possibly TRBD2 on 5 matching bases. The V end lost 2 bases, the J end lost 4 bases, and 8 bases lay between the germline ends. The CDR3 runs 13 residues. CDR1 and CDR2 (germline): SGHDN, FVKESK. In DNA form, the CDR3 reads TGTGCCAGCAGCCAACTTCGGGGAGAGACCCAGTACTTC. Translated, it gives CASSQLRGETQYF. Full variable domain (missing parts from reference TRBV14 and TRBJ2-5): EAGVTQFPSHSVIEKGQTVTLRCDPISGHDNLYWYRRVMGKEIKFLLHFVKESKQDESGMPNNRFLAERTGGTYSTLKVQPAELEDSGVYFCASSQLRGETQYFGPGTRLLVL.

V usage is TRBV5-6 and J usage is TRBJ2-5; D gene ambiguous. Deletions cut 0 bases from V and 4 bases from J, with 7 bases between. Germline CDR1 is SGHDT and CDR2 is YYEEEE. The CDR3 runs to 13 residues. CDR3 amino acids: CASSLAGGETQYF. For the CDR3, the DNA is TGTGCCAGCAGCTTGGCCGGCGGAGAGACCCAGTACTTC.

The rearrangement links TRBV30 to TRBJ2-1, with 7 bases identical to TRBD2. Germline CDR1 GTSNPN, CDR2 SVGIG (reference sequence). The CDR3 is 13 residues long. Trimming at V came to 0 bases and at J to 6 bases, leaving 2 bases not matched to a gene. In nucleotides, the CDR3 is TGTGCCTGGAGTGTCGGACTAGTCAATGAGCAGTTCTTC. Translation: CAWSVGLVNEQFF.

This chain uses TRBV30 with TRBJ2-3; D is perhaps TRBD2 (6 bases). CDR3 length equals 15 residues. Germline lookup yields CDR1 GTSNPN and CDR2 SVGIG (reference sequence). Trimming left V 0 bases short and J 2 bases short, with 12 bases between. The CDR3 coding sequence is TGTGCCTGGAGTGTAGGTAGCGGCCTCACAGATACGCAGTATTTT. Amino acids: CAWSVGSGLTDTQYF.

V and J are TRBV7-2 and TRBJ2-2; 9 positions match TRBD2. V was pared by 5 bases and J by 1 base, with 2 bases of the junction left unmatched. Germline V lookup: CDR1 SGHTA, CDR2 FQGNSA. CDR3 length: 15 amino acids. The CDR3 sequence is CASSNSGGNTGELFF. CDR3 DNA: TGTGCCAGCAGCAATAGCGGGGGGAACACCGGGGAGCTGTTTTTT.

The chain uses TRBV30 and TRBJ1-5; 8 nucleotides agree with TRBD1. This CDR3 region has 14 residues. The trim removed 0 bases at V and 5 bases at J, leaving 3 bases unmatched. Germline V gene data show CDR1 as GTSNPN and CDR2 as SVGIG (reference sequence). CDR3 nucleotides: TGTGCCTGGAGTGTAGCAGGGGGCTATCAGCCCCAGCATTTT. It encodes CAWSVAGGYQPQHF.

V is TRBV28 and J is TRBJ2-1; TRBD2 aligns across 10 bases. The CDR3 consists of 16 residues. V shed 4 bases and J 10 bases; nucleotides not matched to a gene: 13. Per the germline V gene, CDR1 is MDHEN and CDR2 is SYDVKM. Written as DNA, the CDR3 is TGTGCCAGCAGTTCCCCAGCGGGAGGGCTACATGGGGAGCAGTTCTTC. Amino acids: CASSSPAGGLHGEQFF.

The chain is built from TRBV18 and TRBJ2-5; 7 bases map to TRBD2. The J segment lost 4 bases and the V segment lost 5 bases, leaving 4 bases of the junction unmatched. This CDR3 spans 13 amino acids. Germline V gene data show CDR1 as KGHSH and CDR2 as LQKENI. The CDR3 here is CASSSGLGETQYF. In DNA form, the CDR3 reads TGTGCCAGCTCATCCGGACTAGGAGAGACCCAGTACTTC. Together with reference TRBV18 and TRBJ2-5, the CDR3 gives the full variable domain: NAGVMQNPRHLVRRRGQEARLRCSPMKGHSHVYWYRQLPEEGLKFMVYLQKENIIDESGMPKERFSAEFPKEGPSILRIQQVVRGDSAAYFCASSSGLGETQYFGPGTRLLVL.

V gene TRBV11-3 combines with J gene TRBJ2-1, with TRBD1 matching 9 bases. Germline V gene sequence: CDR1 SGHNT, CDR2 YENEEA. V shed 3 bases and J 5 bases; nucleotides not matched to a gene: 8. The CDR3 covers 16 residues. The CDR3 spells CASSFGGTGLNNEQFF. CDR3 sequence (DNA): TGTGCCAGCAGCTTCGGGGGGACAGGGTTGAACAATGAGCAGTTCTTC.

The chain has TRBV4-1 and TRBJ1-6, with D maybe TRBD1 (5 bases). Trimming took off 0 bases at V and 4 bases at J, with 13 bases between the two ends. Looked up from germline, CDR1 is MGHRA and CDR2 is YSYEKL. The CDR3 sequence is 17 residues long. Here the CDR3 reads CASSQDTQGPYNSPLHF. The CDR3 DNA sequence: TGCGCCAGCAGCCAAGATACGCAGGGCCCTTATAATTCACCCCTCCACTTT.

This sequence joins TRBV18 and TRBJ2-1; 16 nucleotides agree with TRBD2. J was trimmed by 6 bases and V by 3 bases; bases with no gene match: 11. Germline lookup yields CDR1 KGHSH and CDR2 LQKENI. CDR3 length: 19 residues. The CDR3 DNA is TGTGCCAGCTCACCGGGACTAGCGGGGGGGGCAGTTATAAGCAATGAGCAGTTCTTC. It encodes CASSPGLAGGAVISNEQFF.

V and J are TRBV7-9 and TRBJ1-2; 10 bases are a match to TRBD1. Germline CDR1 is SEHNR and CDR2 is FQNEAQ (reference sequence). The CDR3 is 15 amino acids. V lost 1 base to trimming and J lost 4 bases; unmatched junction nucleotides: 3. CDR3 sequence (DNA): TGTGCCAGCAGCTTAGGGGGACAGGGGTCCTATGGCTACACCTTC. It translates to CASSLGGQGSYGYTF.

The chain couples TRBV29-1 to TRBJ2-7, with TRBD2 matching 8 bases. V was clipped by 7 bases and J by 4 bases; unmatched bases: 9. The CDR3 covers 13 residues. Germline CDR1 is SQVTM and CDR2 is ANQGSEA. In DNA, the CDR3 is TGCAGCGCTCAAAGGGGCGGGGGGTACGAGCAGTACTTC. Protein sequence: CSAQRGGGYEQYF.